A single sample is the source of the 6 T cell receptor beta chains below, sequenced in a study of OX40 agonist ivuxolimab in advanced cancers. Using immunoSEQ multiplex PCR, the repertoire was profiled, and TCRdb retains in-frame clones only, with some absent. The sample holds fewer than 30,000 clones, nearly 85% seen once. Sequences were derived from CD4+ or CD8+ T cells sorted from blood, sampled in a trial of the OX40 agonist ivuxolimab. All receptors derive from an adult with an advanced solid tumor such as melanoma, head and neck, liver or kidney cancer.

This clone was counted once. The J gene is TRBJ2-3, the V gene TRBV27; no reliable D call. CDR3 size: 17 residues. Trimming took off 5 bases at V and 2 bases at J, with 20 bases between the two ends. The germline gives CDR1 MNHEY, CDR2 SMNVEV (reference sequence). The CDR3 protein is CASSLSLASATTDTQYF. The CDR3 coding sequence is TGTGCCAGCAGTCTCAGTCTGGCCAGTGCCACCACAGATACGCAGTATTTT.

The V gene is TRBV6-5, the J gene TRBJ2-7; TRBD1 aligns across 9 bases. With 9 bases clipped from V and 4 bases from J, the junction kept 10 bases outside the gene matches. The germline V gene has CDR1 MNHEY and CDR2 SVGAGI. The CDR3 sequence is 14 residues long. CDR3 region: CARGFRTGDYEQYF. Written as DNA, the CDR3 is TGTGCCAGGGGGTTTAGGACAGGGGATTACGAGCAGTACTTC.

V gene TRBV29-1 combines with J gene TRBJ2-1, with 14 bases fitting TRBD2. CDR3 length equals 14 residues. CDR1 is SQVTM, CDR2 ANQGSEA, per germline. V lost 7 bases to trimming and J lost 5 bases; unmatched junction nucleotides: 4. The CDR3 DNA reads TGCAGCGCTCGACTAGCGGGGGGGGACAATGAGCAGTTCTTC. Protein sequence: CSARLAGGDNEQFF.

In the case of this clone: Additional DNA sequences in this sample encode the identical CDR3. This chain connects TRBV13 to TRBJ2-3, with 9 bases fitting TRBD2. Germline trimming cut 5 bases from V and 2 bases from J; bases unmatched to any gene: 5. Germline values: CDR1 PRHDT, CDR2 FYEKMQ (reference sequence). This CDR3 has 15 amino acids. CDR3 sequence reads: CASSLSGGPTDTQYF. As DNA, the CDR3 is TGTGCCAGCAGCCTTAGCGGGGGCCCCACAGATACGCAGTATTTT.

J is TRBJ2-1 and V is TRBV6-5; D remains ambiguous. Germline assignment: CDR1 MNHEY and CDR2 SVGAGI. The CDR3 sequence is 13 residues long. The V end was cut by 0 bases, the J end by 9 bases, with 9 bases between. In DNA, the CDR3 is TGTGCCAGCAGTTACTCGGCTGGGGTTGAGCAGTTCTTC. Protein: CASSYSAGVEQFF.

The V and J genes are TRBV6-1 and TRBJ2-1; TRBD1 aligns across 9 bases. The V gene's germline CDR1 is MNHNS and CDR2 SASEGT. This CDR3 is built from 16 residues. The V and J ends lost 2 bases and 4 bases, in that order; junction bases with no gene match: 6. CDR3 sequence: CASSEWETGGYNEQFF. DNA of the CDR3: TGTGCCAGCAGTGAATGGGAGACAGGGGGGTACAATGAGCAGTTCTTC.